The 7 T cell receptor beta chains reported below all come from one sample, sequenced in a study of graft-versus-host responses after intestinal transplantation. The data were produced by immunoSEQ multiplex PCR, yet TCRdb's version contains in-frame clones alone and is incomplete. The table lists around 7,000 clones, around two thirds of them singletons, with approximately 5% in the top ten. Intraepithelial plus lamina propria lymphocytes were released by processing graft tissue. The sample was ileum tissue, taken around 50 days after transplant. These receptor sequences come from a human patient who received an intestinal transplant, so some T cells may come from the graft donor.

V gene TRBV2 combines with J gene TRBJ2-6; 7 bases agree with TRBD1. The V gene's germline CDR1 is SNHLY and CDR2 FYNNEI. This CDR3 is 14 amino acids long. Germline trimming cut 6 bases from V and 2 bases from J; bases unmatched to any gene: 1. The CDR3 DNA reads TGTGCCAGCAGGCAGGGGGCTGGGGCCAACGTCCTGACTTTC. Translating gives CASRQGAGANVLTF.

The rearrangement links TRBV4-2 to TRBJ1-1; TRBD1 is a possible D gene (6 bases). The V end was cut by 3 bases, the J end by 0 bases, with 17 bases between. In germline, CDR1 is LGHNA, CDR2 YNFKEQ. The CDR3 covers 17 residues. DNA of the CDR3: TGTGCCAGCAGCCAGGCACCTACCGGGACATTGAACACTGAAGCTTTCTTT. It specifies CASSQAPTGTLNTEAFF.

This chain links TRBV7-3 with TRBJ2-2, with TRBD2 identical over 9 bases. The CDR3 contains 16 residues. Germline V lookup: CDR1 SGHTA, CDR2 FQGTGA. J gave up 4 bases and V 4 bases, and 7 bases lay outside the gene matches. CDR3 nucleotides: TGTGCCAGCAGCTACGCGGGGGGGCCTGTCACCGGGGAGCTGTTTTTT. The encoded protein is CASSYAGGPVTGELFF.

The rearrangement uses TRBV9 and TRBJ2-5; 13 nucleotides agree with TRBD2. This CDR3 comprises 15 residues. In germline, CDR1 is SGDLS, CDR2 YYNGEE. Trimming took 4 bases from V and 7 from J; bases not matched to a gene: 7. CDR3 amino acids: CASSLTSGGFPTQYF. The CDR3 nucleotides are TGTGCCAGCAGCCTGACTAGCGGGGGGTTCCCGACCCAGTACTTC.

The chain couples TRBV7-9 to TRBJ2-7; D perhaps matches TRBD2 (6 bases). The length of the CDR3 is 16 residues. Trimming removed 3 bases at V and 3 bases at J, with 18 bases between. From germline, CDR1 is SEHNR and CDR2 FQNEAQ (reference sequence). As DNA, the CDR3 is TGTGCCAGCAGCTTTGGACCGTCTGGGAGGATCTACGAGCAGTACGTC. Amino acid sequence: CASSFGPSGRIYEQYV.

The chain has TRBV5-4 and TRBJ1-3; D might be TRBD1 (6 bases). Germline CDR1 reads SGHNT; CDR2 reads YYREEE (reference sequence). The V and J ends lost 4 bases and 4 bases respectively, with 15 bases between them. This CDR3 is built from 15 residues. DNA of the CDR3: TGTGCCAGCAGCGGGGAACTAGGGGGAGGAAACACCATATATTTT. Translating it yields CASSGELGGGNTIYF.

The chain employs TRBV5-4 and TRBJ2-7; 8 nucleotides match TRBD1. V lost 3 bases and J lost 5; bases outside the gene matches: 13. The CDR3 is 16 residues long. Germline CDR1 SGHNT, CDR2 YYREEE (reference sequence). CDR3 sequence (DNA): TGTGCCAGCAGCTACAACGGGGCTACGACAGGGGACGAGCAGTACGTC. This gives the protein CASSYNGATTGDEQYV.